This TCR beta chain came from a study of cytomegalovirus exposure and HLA in healthy donors. It was with 60 Vbeta and 13 Jbeta primers that the PCR ran. Here immunoSEQ multiplex PCR was the method, and the copy in TCRdb shows in-frame clones only, minus some. Counted here are about 150,000 clones, approximately 86% occurring once; the ten biggest clones make up roughly 1.8%. CDR1 GTSNPN and CDR2 SVGIG come from the germline V gene (reference sequence). Trimming took 0 bases from V and 7 from J, leaving 7 bases between them. The length of the CDR3 is 11 residues. The specimen sequenced was PBMCs. The source is a woman aged 18-35 years in good health and CMV-seronegative. The V call is TRBV30, the J call TRBJ2-7, with D uncertain. Here the CDR3 DNA reads TGTGCCTGGAGTGTATTTCGGGAGCAGTACTTC. This translates into CAWSVFREQYF.